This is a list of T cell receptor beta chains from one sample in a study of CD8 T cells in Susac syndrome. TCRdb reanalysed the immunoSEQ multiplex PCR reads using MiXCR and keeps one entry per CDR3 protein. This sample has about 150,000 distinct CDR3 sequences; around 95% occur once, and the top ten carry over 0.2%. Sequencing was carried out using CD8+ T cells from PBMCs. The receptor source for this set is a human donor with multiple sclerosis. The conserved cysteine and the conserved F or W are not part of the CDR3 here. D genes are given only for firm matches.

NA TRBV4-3 ASSQGAGWEQF
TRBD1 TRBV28 ASSPDRGAF
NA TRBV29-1 SAGGAETSSYNEQF
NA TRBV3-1 ASSQDPASETYNEQF
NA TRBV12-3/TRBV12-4 ASSRSGQPQH
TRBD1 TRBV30 AWSWSGGTGELF
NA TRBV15 ATSRDRGQNYGYT
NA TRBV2 ASSEGQNDSPLH
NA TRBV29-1 SVPGAGSRF
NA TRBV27 ASSKGLVVGGYT
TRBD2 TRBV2 ASRQSGGSTDTQY
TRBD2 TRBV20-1 SARTTSGGPDTQY
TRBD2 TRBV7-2 ASSLGTSGRNEQF
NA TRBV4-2 ASSPVGLGYGYT
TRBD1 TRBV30 ACGQDNYGYT
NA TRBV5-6 ASSLAADEQY
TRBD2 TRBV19 ASSTSGSTDTQY
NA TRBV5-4 ASGHSRQTEAF
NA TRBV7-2 ASSRGRGPQH
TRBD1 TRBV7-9 ASSRRDRSGNEQF
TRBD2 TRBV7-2 ASSWTSGAADTQY
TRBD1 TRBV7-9 ASSLAGQGALDTEAF
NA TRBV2 ASSEALTRTTDTQY
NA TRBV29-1 SVGGTAEAF
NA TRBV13 ASSAHTGLREQF
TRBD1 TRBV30 AWSGRRGVSYGYT
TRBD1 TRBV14 ASSQETGGYYNEQF
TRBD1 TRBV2 AILTAQEQGHTEAF
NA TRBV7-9 ASSLGDGQETQY
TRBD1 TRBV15 ATSPDRGSRQPQH
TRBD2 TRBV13 ASSLIMAGGGSTDTQY
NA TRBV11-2 ASSQGHFSNQPQH
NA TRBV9 ASSSTGLPEAF
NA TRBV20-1 SARDISTGDNQPQH
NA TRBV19 ASSGESITGYT
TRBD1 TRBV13 ASSVGQEGITEAF